A selection of T cell receptor beta chains follows, all from one sample in a study of T cells in Graves' hyperthyroidism and ophthalmopathy. TCRdb called the multiplex PCR reads again in MiXCR, with one record for every CDR3 protein. The table shows under 600,000 distinct CDR3 sequences, with roughly 16% occurring only once. Sequencing used blood. Receptor source: a woman aged 40 to 50 with Graves' ophthalmopathy. The CDR3 runs from the conserved cysteine through the conserved F or W. D genes are given only for firm matches. Clone size is shown for a subset of rows, as once, few, many or a class of expanded clone.

d_call	clone_size	v_call	j_call	cdr3_aa	cdr3_nt
.	few	TRBV6-1	TRBJ2-1	CASSVGVMNEQFF	TGTGCCAGCAGCGTAGGGGTTATGAATGAGCAGTTCTTC
TRBD1	.	TRBV11-2	TRBJ2-2	CASSNHKGAPNAGELFF	TGTGCCAGCAGCAACCATAAGGGGGCGCCTAACGCCGGGGAGCTGTTTTTT
TRBD2	many	TRBV6-2/TRBV6-3	TRBJ2-1	CASSHGAGDYNEQFF	TGTGCCAGCAGTCACGGAGCGGGGGACTACAATGAGCAGTTCTTC
TRBD1	.	TRBV6-1	TRBJ2-7	CASRTDRGKAEQYF	TGTGCCAGCAGGACGGACAGGGGAAAGGCCGAGCAGTACTTC
TRBD2	.	TRBV5-1	TRBJ2-1	CASSPRTSGWLEQFF	TGCGCCAGCAGCCCGCGTACTAGCGGCTGGCTTGAGCAGTTCTTC
TRBD1	many	TRBV5-1	TRBJ2-7	CASRPGQGGNHEQYF	TGCGCCAGCAGGCCCGGACAGGGGGGTAACCACGAGCAGTACTTC
TRBD1	many	TRBV18	TRBJ1-2	CASSTTSQGAGGYTF	TGTGCCAGCTCAACCACGAGCCAGGGGGCTGGCGGCTACACCTTC
.	.	TRBV2	TRBJ2-5	CASRARVVPETQYF	TGTGCCAGCAGGGCCCGGGTGGTCCCAGAGACCCAGTACTTC
TRBD1	.	TRBV7-2	TRBJ2-7	CASSTRTGGGEQYF	TGTGCCAGCAGTACCAGGACAGGGGGAGGCGAGCAGTACTTC
TRBD2	.	TRBV5-1	TRBJ2-7	CASSQWIDPSGVNPYEQYF	TGCGCCAGCAGCCAATGGATTGATCCTAGCGGGGTTAATCCCTACGAGCAGTACTTC
TRBD2	few	TRBV6-1	TRBJ2-2	CASTTGTSGIGELFF	TGTGCCAGCACTACCGGGACTAGCGGGATAGGGGAGCTGTTTTTT
.	many	TRBV20-1	TRBJ1-5	CSARVGGQGNQPQHF	TGCAGTGCTAGAGTTGGGGGGCAGGGCAATCAGCCCCAGCATTTT
.	many	TRBV2	TRBJ1-1	CASSERRTENTEAFF	TGTGCCAGCAGTGAAAGAAGGACAGAGAACACTGAAGCTTTCTTT
.	few	TRBV20-1	TRBJ2-3	CSARGPGGSLHTQYF	TGCAGTGCTAGAGGCCCAGGGGGGAGTCTGCATACGCAGTATTTT
TRBD1	many	TRBV28	TRBJ1-5	CASEPLGTAGQPQHF	TGTGCCAGCGAACCCCTCGGGACAGCCGGCCAGCCCCAGCATTTT
TRBD2	many	TRBV3-1	TRBJ2-1	CASSHNPGLATNNEQFF	TGTGCCAGCAGCCACAATCCGGGACTAGCGACGAACAATGAGCAGTTCTTC
.	many	TRBV3-1	TRBJ2-1	CASSQWMGAGNEQFF	TGTGCCAGCAGCCAATGGATGGGCGCCGGGAATGAGCAGTTCTTC
TRBD2	many	TRBV5-1	TRBJ2-3	CASSFGAGADTQYF	TGCGCCAGCAGCTTTGGAGCGGGGGCAGATACGCAGTATTTT
.	.	TRBV29-1	TRBJ1-2	CSVGTQGRQGGYTF	TGCAGCGTCGGAACCCAGGGACGGCAGGGCGGCTACACCTTC
.	many	TRBV11-2	TRBJ2-1	CASSSPYIGHNEQFF	TGTGCCAGCAGCTCGCCGTACATCGGGCACAATGAGCAGTTCTTC
.	many	TRBV6-5	TRBJ1-2	CASSYGEDYGYTF	TGTGCCAGCAGTTACGGAGAGGACTATGGCTACACCTTC
.	many	TRBV2	TRBJ1-2	CASSGVGYGYTF	TGTGCCAGCAGTGGGGTAGGGTACGGCTACACCTTC
.	few	TRBV6-1	TRBJ2-5	CASSIGHQETQYF	TGTGCCAGCAGCATTGGACACCAAGAGACCCAGTACTTC
.	.	TRBV20-1	TRBJ1-2	CSARVVGNYGYTF	TGCAGTGCTAGAGTAGTCGGTAACTATGGCTACACCTTC
.	many	TRBV2	TRBJ2-7	CASSVNSYEQYF	TGTGCCAGCAGTGTGAACAGCTACGAGCAGTACTTC
TRBD1	many	TRBV5-4	TRBJ1-2	CASSRGLGGYTF	TGTGCCAGCAGCAGGGGGCTTGGTGGCTACACCTTC
TRBD2	many	TRBV29-1	TRBJ2-5	CSVVGGETQYF	TGCAGCGTTGTCGGGGGGGAGACCCAGTACTTC
.	many	TRBV30	TRBJ2-7	CAFRDHTYEQYF	TGTGCCTTCCGGGACCACACCTACGAGCAGTACTTC